The 5 T cell receptor beta chains listed next were all sequenced from one sample in a study of blood T cell repertoires in COVID-19. Here immunoSEQ multiplex PCR was the method, and the copy in TCRdb shows in-frame clones only, minus some. The sample has roughly 200,000 clones; approximately 80% are singletons. The sequenced sample was peripheral blood. The receptor set was obtained from a man aged 55 to 69 with acute or convalescent COVID-19.

CDR3 DNA: TGTGCCAGCAGCTCCTTAGGGGTCGAAGATAACTATGGCTACACCTTC. Amino acids: CASSSLGVEDNYGYTF. The genes are TRBV7-9 and TRBJ1-2; a weak D match, TRBD1 (5 bases). V was shortened by 4 bases and J by 1 base, with 16 bases between the two germline ends. The germline gives CDR1 SEHNR, CDR2 FQNEAQ (reference sequence). The CDR3 extends over 16 amino acids.

The chain is built from TRBV11-2 and TRBJ2-1, with D maybe TRBD2 (7 bases). CDR3 length equals 16 residues. From germline, CDR1 is SGHAT and CDR2 FQNNGV. V was trimmed by 5 bases and J by 3 bases, leaving 17 bases between them. The CDR3 sequence is CASSPIGGRFYNEQFF. DNA of the CDR3: TGTGCCAGCAGCCCCATCGGGGGGCGATTCTACAATGAGCAGTTCTTC.

V gene TRBV4-2 combines with J gene TRBJ1-3; D ambiguous. V was shortened by 0 bases and J by 7 bases, with 10 bases between the two germline ends. The germline V gene has CDR1 LGHNA and CDR2 YNFKEQ. CDR3 size: 14 residues. Here the CDR3 DNA reads TGTGCCAGCAGCCAAGAATATCTCCAGAACACCATATATTTT. This translates into CASSQEYLQNTIYF.

V and J are TRBV6-5 and TRBJ2-1, with TRBD1 as a possible D gene (5 bases). V lost 2 bases to trimming and J lost 5 bases, with 7 bases between them. Germline V lookup: CDR1 MNHEY, CDR2 SVGAGI. The CDR3 covers 13 residues. The CDR3 nucleotides read TGTGCCAGCAGTTACGGGGCTCACAATGAGCAGTTCTTC. It yields the protein CASSYGAHNEQFF.

The CDR3 region is CASTRGGYEQFF. CDR3 nucleotides: TGTGCCAGCACCCGGGGGGGGTATGAGCAGTTCTTC. J is TRBJ2-1 and V is TRBV12-3 or TRBV12-4; TRBD2 aligns across 8 bases. The CDR3 has 12 residues. V was clipped by 7 bases and J by 8 bases; unmatched bases: 4.